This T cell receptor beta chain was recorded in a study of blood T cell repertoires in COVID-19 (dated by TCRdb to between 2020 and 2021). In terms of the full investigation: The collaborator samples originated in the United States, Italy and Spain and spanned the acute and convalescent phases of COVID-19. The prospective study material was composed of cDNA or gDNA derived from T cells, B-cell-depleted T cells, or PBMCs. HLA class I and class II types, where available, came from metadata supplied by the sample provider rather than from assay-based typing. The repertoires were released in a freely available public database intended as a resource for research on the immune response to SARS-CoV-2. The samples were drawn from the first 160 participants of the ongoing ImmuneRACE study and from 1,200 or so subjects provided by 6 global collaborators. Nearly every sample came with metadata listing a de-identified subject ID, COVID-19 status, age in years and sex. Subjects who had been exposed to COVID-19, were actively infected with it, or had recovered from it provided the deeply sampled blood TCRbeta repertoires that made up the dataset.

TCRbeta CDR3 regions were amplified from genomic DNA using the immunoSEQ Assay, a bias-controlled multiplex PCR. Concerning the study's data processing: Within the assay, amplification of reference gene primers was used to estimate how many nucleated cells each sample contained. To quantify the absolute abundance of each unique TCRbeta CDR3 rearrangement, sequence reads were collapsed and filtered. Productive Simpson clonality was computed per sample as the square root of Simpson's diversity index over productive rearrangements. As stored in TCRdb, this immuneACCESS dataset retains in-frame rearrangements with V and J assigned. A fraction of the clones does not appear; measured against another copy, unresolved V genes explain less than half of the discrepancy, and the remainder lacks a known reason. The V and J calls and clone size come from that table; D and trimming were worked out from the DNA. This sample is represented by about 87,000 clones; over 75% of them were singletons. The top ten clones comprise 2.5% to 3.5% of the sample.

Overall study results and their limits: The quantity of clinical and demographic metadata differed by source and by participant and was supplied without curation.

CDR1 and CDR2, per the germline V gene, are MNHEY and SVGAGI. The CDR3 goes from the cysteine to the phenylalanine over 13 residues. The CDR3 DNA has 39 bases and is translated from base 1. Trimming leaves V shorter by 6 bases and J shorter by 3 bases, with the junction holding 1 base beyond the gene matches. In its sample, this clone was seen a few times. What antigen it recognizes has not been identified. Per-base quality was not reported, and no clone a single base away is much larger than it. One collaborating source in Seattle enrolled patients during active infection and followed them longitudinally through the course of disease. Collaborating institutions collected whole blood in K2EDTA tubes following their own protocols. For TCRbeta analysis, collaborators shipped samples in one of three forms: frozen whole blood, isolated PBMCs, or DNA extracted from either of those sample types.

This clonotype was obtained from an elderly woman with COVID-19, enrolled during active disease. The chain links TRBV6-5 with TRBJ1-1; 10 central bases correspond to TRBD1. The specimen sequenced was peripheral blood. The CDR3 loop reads CASRGTGDTEAFF. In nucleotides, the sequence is TGTGCCAGCAGAGGGACAGGGGACACTGAAGCTTTCTTT.